This T cell receptor beta chain originates from a study of shared clonotypes between healthy human individuals. Study results and limitations: Estimated richness values were generally larger in naive subsets than in memory subsets.

There were only Caucasian adults among the donors, and all lived in Nashville, Tennessee. With regard to this clone: The antigen remains unidentified.

Produced via immunoSEQ multiplex PCR; TCRdb's table is partial and in-frame only. The data hold hundreds of thousands of clones, with approximately 79% observed a single time. The CDR3 totals 16 residues. After removal of 6 bases from V and 4 bases from J, the junction contained 5 bases not matched to a gene. Germline CDR1 SQVTM, CDR2 ANQGSEA. Sequencing was done on a sample of memory CD4+ T cells sorted from blood. Documented subset: CD45RA-negative fraction. This TCR came from a woman aged 30 to 39 in good health. The chain combines TRBV29-1 with TRBJ2-6; 14 nucleotides match TRBD2. CDR3 bases: TGCAGCGTAGGGACTAGCGGGAGTGCCGGGGCCAACGTCCTGACTTTC. Amino acids: CSVGTSGSAGANVLTF.